This T cell receptor (beta chain) is from a study of glioma-infiltrating T cells. This CDR3 is 16 amino acids long. Per germline, CDR1 KGHSH and CDR2 LQKENI. The junction had 14 bases not matched to a gene; V was cut back by 9 bases and J by 2 bases. Concerning this clonotype: What it binds is not known.

Using RNA template, CDR3s of TCR alpha and beta were amplified with iRepertoire arm-PCR. Tissue mRNA or PBMC total RNA, about 90-400 ng, went into one-step reverse transcription and amplification. TCRdb redid the calling of the multiplex PCR reads with MiXCR, one entry per CDR3 protein. This table holds about 89,000 distinct CDR3 sequences, about 23% found once. Overall study findings and caveats: Gliomas, especially low-grade, showed above-expected tissue-blood divergence; non-neoplastic patients showed below. Tissue and blood shared very few CDR3 sequences.

This receptor was obtained from a human donor with low-grade glioma or glioblastoma, undergoing nonglioma brain surgery, or in good health (not recorded which). Sequenced material: glioma tissue, nonneoplastic brain tissue, or PBMCs (not recorded which). This chain uses TRBV18 with TRBJ1-1; 8 nucleotides align to TRBD1. The CDR3: CASLGRTGRGNTEAFF. In DNA form, the CDR3 reads TGTGCCAGTCTCGGCCGGACAGGGAGGGGCAACACTGAAGCTTTCTTT.